This TCR beta chain came from a study of T cell repertoires in ileal Crohn's disease. Study-wide results and caveats: Every patient over 26.8% clonality showed endoscopic recurrence. Compared with CD4 T cells, sorted CD8 cells carried more expanded clones.

Adults with ileal or ileocolonic Crohn's disease and an indication for resection were eligible. The CDR3 loop spans 13 amino acids. V lost 6 bases and J 6 bases, leaving 17 bases between the germline ends. Germline V lookup: CDR1 SQVTM, CDR2 ANQGSEA. Turning to this clone: Its target is not known.

The protocol was immunoSEQ multiplex PCR, while the TCRdb copy is restricted to in-frame clones and leaves out a portion. The repertoire holds thousands of clones, with about 70% as singletons. This TCR derives from an adult with Crohn's disease. Sequenced input: ileal tissue. The rearrangement joins TRBV29-1 to TRBJ1-2; D possibly corresponds to TRBD1 (6 bases). The CDR3 coding sequence is TGCAGCGTCGCTGTAGGGGGTTGGGATGGCTACACCTTC. This sequence encodes CSVAVGGWDGYTF.